The 10 T cell receptor beta chains below all came from one sample that was sequenced in a study of human T cells and chemical hapten exposure. Time point noted: pre-sensitization, week 0. Noted treatment: therapeutic diphenylcyclopropenone sensitization with weekly scalp DPC. Unfractionated whole blood yielded total RNA. TCRdb reprocessed the RACE reads with MiXCR, giving one entry per CDR3 protein. Among some 49,000 distinct CDR3 sequences listed, around a tenth were seen once. The specimen comprised whole blood, sampled in connection with sensitization to the hapten diphenylcyclopropenone (DPC). Source of these receptors: a woman aged 30 to 39 with alopecia areata. Some clones in this sample may be carry-over from other donors' samples.

The chain combines TRBV20-1 with TRBJ2-7; possibly TRBD1 or TRBD2 for D (6 bases each). Germline lookup yields CDR1 DFQATT and CDR2 SNEGSKA (reference sequence). The CDR3 loop spans 15 amino acids. With 1 base removed from V and 2 bases from J, the gap between germline ends came to 15 bases. CDR3 coding DNA: TGCAGTGCTAGAGGTTCGGGGGCCCGTCCCTACGAGCAGTACTTC. Amino acid sequence: CSARGSGARPYEQYF.

In its sample, this clonotype was seen many times. The J gene is TRBJ1-5, the V gene TRBV18, with TRBD1 matching 9 bases. Germline CDR1 reads KGHSH; CDR2 reads LQKENI. V was clipped by 3 bases and J by 8 bases; unmatched bases: 8. The CDR3 is 15 residues long. The CDR3 nucleotides are TGTGCCAGCTCACCGGCGGGACAGGGTTTGGAGCCCCAGCATTTT. Its protein is CASSPAGQGLEPQHF. The full variable domain, rest sourced from reference TRBV18 and TRBJ1-5, is NAGVMQNPRHLVRRRGQEARLRCSPMKGHSHVYWYRQLPEEGLKFMVYLQKENIIDESGMPKERFSAEFPKEGPSILRIQQVVRGDSAAYFCASSPAGQGLEPQHFGDGTRLSIL.

Details on this clonotype: It may be a read error: a sequence one base away is much more abundant. The V gene is TRBV4-1, the J gene TRBJ1-2; D is unresolved. CDR1 is MGHRA and CDR2 is YSYEKL in the germline V gene. The CDR3 length is 15 residues. The ends were cut back, 0 bases at V and 12 bases at J, with 20 bases in the middle. This chain's CDR3 is CASSQDIRQTQGDTF. Written as DNA, the CDR3 is TGCGCCAGCAGCCAAGACATCCGGCAAACTCAAGGCGACACCTTC.

This chain joins TRBV9 and TRBJ2-7, with 9 bases matching TRBD2. With V trimmed by 4 bases and J by 3 bases, 8 bases remained unmatched. Germline V gene sequence: CDR1 SGDLS, CDR2 YYNGEE. The CDR3 spans 15 residues. The CDR3 sequence: CASSPRLAVVYEQYF. The DNA of the CDR3 is TGTGCCAGCAGCCCGAGACTAGCGGTGGTCTACGAGCAGTACTTC.

The rearrangement links TRBV5-1 to TRBJ2-3; D gene ambiguous. The CDR3 is 14 amino acids. V lost 0 bases, J lost 2 bases, and 7 bases lay in between. Germline V gene sequence: CDR1 SGHRS, CDR2 YFSETQ. CDR3 sequence reads: CASSLAALTDTQYF. CDR3 sequence (DNA): TGCGCCAGCAGCTTGGCCGCCCTCACAGATACGCAGTATTTT. The full variable domain, rest sourced from reference TRBV5-1 and TRBJ2-3, is KAGVTQTPRYLIKTRGQQVTLSCSPISGHRSVSWYQQTPGQGLQFLFEYFSETQRNKGNFPGRFSGRQFSNSRSEMNVSTLELGDSALYLCASSLAALTDTQYFGPGTRLTVL.

This clonotype showed up many times. Mismatch with germline at one junction end may stem from a read error. The chain links TRBV20-1 to TRBJ1-1; D unclear. The CDR3 runs to 10 residues. CDR1 is DFQATT and CDR2 is SNEGSKA in the germline V gene (reference sequence). The CDR3 spells CSPPSTAPFF. CDR3 nucleotides: TGCAGCCCTCCCTCAACGGCCCCTTTTTTT.

This clonotype was found many times. The chain combines TRBV4-2 with TRBJ2-1; D ambiguous. The V end was cut by 1 base, the J end by 6 bases, with 13 bases between. This CDR3 has 15 amino acids. Germline CDR1 LGHNA, CDR2 YNFKEQ. The DNA of the CDR3 is TGTGCCAGCAGCCAAGGATTCGAGTGGGGCAATGAGCAGTTCTTC. It is translated as CASSQGFEWGNEQFF.

The genes are TRBV19 and TRBJ2-7; D is unresolved. Trimming removed 3 bases from V and 7 bases from J, with 10 bases in between. The CDR3 has 12 amino acids. Germline values: CDR1 LNHDA, CDR2 SQIVND (reference sequence). CDR3 region: CASSMWGREQYF. CDR3 sequence (DNA): TGTGCCAGTAGTATGTGGGGTCGGGAGCAGTACTTC.

This clonotype was detected many times. CDR3 coding DNA: TGTGCCAGCAGTTTATTCACCGGAGGAGGATCACCCCTCCACTTT. It codes for CASSLFTGGGSPLHF. The chain is built from TRBV28 and TRBJ1-6, with D uncertain. Trimming left V 1 base short and J 10 bases short, with 14 bases between. Per germline, CDR1 MDHEN and CDR2 SYDVKM. The CDR3 covers 15 residues.

This clonotype was picked up many times. The chain couples TRBV5-1 to TRBJ2-5; 7 bases agree with TRBD2. The germline V gene encodes CDR1 SGHRS and CDR2 YFSETQ. The junction had 15 bases not matched to a gene; V was cut back by 0 bases and J by 4 bases. CDR3 length: 18 residues. The CDR3 loop is CASSLAPTSGGRGETQYF. CDR3 coding DNA: TGCGCCAGCAGCTTGGCCCCCACTTCGGGGGGAAGAGGAGAGACCCAGTACTTC.